These T cell receptor beta chains were read from a single sample in a study of vaccination effects on CD4 cells after COVID-19. Sequencing used immunoSEQ multiplex PCR; TCRdb keeps in-frame clones, though not all of them. The sample includes some 52,000 clones, 75% to 80% seen only once; the top ten take just over 6%. For these receptors, no antigen is known. The specimen comprised CD4+ T cells from PBMCs cultured with HCoV-OC43 spike peptides, sampled before COVID-19 vaccination. The receptors shown here come from a human donor who received a COVID-19 vaccine. Both conserved end residues are part of each CDR3. A D gene is named only where the DNA matches it firmly. A row's size may be missing; if present it is once, few, many or a size class.

cdr3_nt	cdr3_aa	d_call	v_call	j_call	clone_size
TGTGCCAGTAGGACTAGCGGGGGGGCCAGAGATACGCAGTATTTT	CASRTSGGARDTQYF	TRBD2	TRBV19	TRBJ2-3	-
TGTGCCAGCAGCCAAGATATCGGGATTCCTGGGTCTGGGGCCAACGTCCTGACTTTC	CASSQDIGIPGSGANVLTF	-	TRBV3-1/TRBV3-2	TRBJ2-6	-
TGTGCCAGCTCACCGGGACAGGGGGCCGCTAACTATGGCTACACCTTC	CASSPGQGAANYGYTF	TRBD1	TRBV18	TRBJ1-2	few
TGTGCCAGCTCACCGGACGTCCTGGAGACCCAGTACTTC	CASSPDVLETQYF	-	TRBV18	TRBJ2-5	-
TGTGCCAGCACCCGACGGGGGGAGGATCAGCCCCAGCATTTT	CASTRRGEDQPQHF	-	TRBV6-6	TRBJ1-5	-
TGTGCCAGCAGTTATCGAGGGGATGGCAATCAGCCCCAGCATTTT	CASSYRGDGNQPQHF	-	TRBV6-2/TRBV6-3	TRBJ1-5	few
TGCGCCAGCAGCCAAGGACTGCACATGAACACTGAAGCTTTCTTT	CASSQGLHMNTEAFF	-	TRBV5-1	TRBJ1-1	-
TGCAGCGTTGGAAGGGCGGGGTCTCGGAAACTGTTTTTT	CSVGRAGSRKLFF	-	TRBV29-1	TRBJ1-4	-
TGTGCCAGCAGCCAGAATTACAGGGGTGGCAATCAGCCCCAGCATTTT	CASSQNYRGGNQPQHF	TRBD1	TRBV3-1/TRBV3-2	TRBJ1-5	-
TGCAGTGCTAGTTTCCGAGCTGGGGATCCCCTTAATTCACCCCTCCACTTT	CSASFRAGDPLNSPLHF	-	TRBV20-1	TRBJ1-6	-
TGTGCCAGCAGCTACTACAATGAGCAGTTCTTC	CASSYYNEQFF	-	TRBV12-3/TRBV12-4	TRBJ2-1	-
TGTGCCAGCAGCTCTTCCTCGGACAGTTACAATGAGCAGTTCTTC	CASSSSSDSYNEQFF	-	TRBV7-2	TRBJ2-1	-
TGCGCCAGCAGCTTGGGTTCTACAGATACGCAGTATTTT	CASSLGSTDTQYF	-	TRBV5-1	TRBJ2-3	-
TGTGCCAGCAGTGATTCTGTCGGCGCCGGGGAGCTGTTTTTT	CASSDSVGAGELFF	-	TRBV25-1	TRBJ2-2	once
TGTGCCAGCAGTCCGGACGGATTGAACACTGAAGCTTTCTTT	CASSPDGLNTEAFF	-	TRBV6-5	TRBJ1-1	-
TGCGCCAGCCGAGGCGGCGGGTTAGGGGGGGAGCAATACAATGAGCAGTTCTTC	CASRGGGLGGEQYNEQFF	-	TRBV5-1	TRBJ2-1	-
TGTGCCATCAGTCCTCTAGCGGACGGGGAGCTGTTTTTT	CAISPLADGELFF	TRBD2	TRBV10-3	TRBJ2-2	-
TGTGCCAGCAGTGCCATTTGGACAGGGGGAGGGAATGGCTACACCTTC	CASSAIWTGGGNGYTF	TRBD1	TRBV2	TRBJ1-2	-
TGTGCCAGCAGCGTAGAAGAGGGTAACTATGGCTACACCTTC	CASSVEEGNYGYTF	-	TRBV9	TRBJ1-2	medium-sized
TGTGCCAGCAGCTTAGTTCCGGGGTACGAGCTTTTTTATGAAAAACTGTTTTTT	CASSLVPGYELFYEKLFF	-	TRBV7-2	TRBJ1-4	-
TGCGCCAGCAGCCAAGATCATAGGTCACCCCTCCACTTT	CASSQDHRSPLHF	-	TRBV4-3	TRBJ1-6	-
TGTGCCAGCAGCCAAGATTCGGCAGGGGGCTATGGCTACACCTTC	CASSQDSAGGYGYTF	TRBD1	TRBV3-1/TRBV3-2	TRBJ1-2	-
TGTGCCAGCAGCCAAGGAAACTATGGCTACACCTTC	CASSQGNYGYTF	-	TRBV3-1/TRBV3-2	TRBJ1-2	-
TGTGCCAGCAGTTACAGGGGGAATAATTCACCCCTCCACTTT	CASSYRGNNSPLHF	-	TRBV6-5	TRBJ1-6	-
TGTGCCAGCAGCACGGACAGGGGGTACGATACGCAGTATTTT	CASSTDRGYDTQYF	TRBD1	TRBV7-3	TRBJ2-3	-
TGTGCCAGCAGTTACTCGGGGGGGTCGTCCTACAATGAGCAGTTCTTC	CASSYSGGSSYNEQFF	TRBD2	TRBV6-6	TRBJ2-1	-
TGTGCCAGCAGTTTCAGACAGAGGAATCAGCCCCAGCATTTT	CASSFRQRNQPQHF	-	TRBV28	TRBJ1-5	-
TGTGCCAGCAGCTTAAACAGGGGCCCCAATGATGAGCAGTTCTTC	CASSLNRGPNDEQFF	TRBD1	TRBV11-3	TRBJ2-1	-
TGTGCCAGCAGCTCTGACAGGGGAGAGACCCAGTACTTC	CASSSDRGETQYF	TRBD1	TRBV7-2	TRBJ2-5	-
TGCGCCAGCAGCCAAGCCAGCGTCGGCACAGATACGCAGTATTTT	CASSQASVGTDTQYF	-	TRBV4-1	TRBJ2-3	once
TGTGCCAGCAGCTCCTTGACAGGGGTGACCGGGGAGCTGTTTTTT	CASSSLTGVTGELFF	TRBD1	TRBV5-8	TRBJ2-2	once
TGTGCCAGCAGCTCGACAGGGACTCCCTACAATGAGCAGTTCTTC	CASSSTGTPYNEQFF	-	TRBV7-2	TRBJ2-1	-
TGTGCCAGCAGCTTAAGCGGGGGGGGGTACAATGAGCAGTTCTTC	CASSLSGGGYNEQFF	TRBD2	TRBV7-7	TRBJ2-1	-
TGCGCCAGCAGCTGGGACAGGGGCGCCCCGAACACTGAAGCTTTCTTT	CASSWDRGAPNTEAFF	TRBD1	TRBV5-1	TRBJ1-1	-
TGTGCCAGCAGTCGGACAGGGGGCGTCGGCACTGAAGCTTTCTTT	CASSRTGGVGTEAFF	TRBD1	TRBV6-4	TRBJ1-1	-
TGTGCCAGTAGTATCGTCTGGGGATCGGCCGAAAAACTGTTTTTT	CASSIVWGSAEKLFF	-	TRBV19	TRBJ1-4	-
TGTGCCAGCAGTTATAGGGGTCGGACTAATGAAAAACTGTTTTTT	CASSYRGRTNEKLFF	-	TRBV6-6	TRBJ1-4	-
TGTGCCAGCAGCCGACGCATGGGTGATGACCAGTACTTC	CASSRRMGDDQYF	-	TRBV6-5	TRBJ2-5	-
TGTGCCAGCAGCCCATGGACTGACCGAATGTCCGGGGAGCTGTTTTTT	CASSPWTDRMSGELFF	-	TRBV3-1/TRBV3-2	TRBJ2-2	once
TGTGCCAGCCGGAAGAGCCCACAGGTGGATGAGCAGTTCTTC	CASRKSPQVDEQFF	-	TRBV7-2	TRBJ2-1	-
TGTGCCAGTCGCATGCCGGGACACCCAGAGAATAATGAAAAACTGTTTTTT	CASRMPGHPENNEKLFF	-	TRBV19	TRBJ1-4	-
TGTGCCAGCAGAAATAGCGGGGCTAGCACAGATACGCAGTATTTT	CASRNSGASTDTQYF	TRBD2	TRBV6-5	TRBJ2-3	-
TGTGCCAGCAGTTACGGAGCCAAGGACTATGGCTACACCTTC	CASSYGAKDYGYTF	-	TRBV6-5	TRBJ1-2	-
TGCGCCAGCAGCCCGGACAGACCAACTAATGAAAAACTGTTTTTT	CASSPDRPTNEKLFF	-	TRBV5-1	TRBJ1-4	-
TGTGCCAGCAGCTTAGTTGCAGGGAAGGGTGAAAAACTGTTTTTT	CASSLVAGKGEKLFF	-	TRBV7-9	TRBJ1-4	-
TGTGCCAGTACCAAAGTTGCGGGGGGAGGAAACATTCAGTACTTC	CASTKVAGGGNIQYF	TRBD2	TRBV19	TRBJ2-4	-
TGTGCCACCGGGACTAGCGGGGTCGAGACCCAGTACTTC	CATGTSGVETQYF	TRBD2	TRBV2	TRBJ2-5	-
TGTGCCAGCAGCGGGTCAGGGTGGGCCGGGGAGCTGTTTTTT	CASSGSGWAGELFF	-	TRBV7-2	TRBJ2-2	-
TGCGCCAGCAGCCTACCCGAACAGGGAGGGTATGGCTACACCTTC	CASSLPEQGGYGYTF	-	TRBV5-1	TRBJ1-2	few
TGTGCCAGCAGCTTGGACGGACAGAACTATGGCTACACCTTC	CASSLDGQNYGYTF	-	TRBV5-5	TRBJ1-2	few
TGTGCCAGCAGCTTAGGACAGCGAGGGCAGCCCCAGCATTTT	CASSLGQRGQPQHF	-	TRBV7-9	TRBJ1-5	-
TGCAGCGTTGGTAGGGGGAACTCTGGAAACACCATATATTTT	CSVGRGNSGNTIYF	-	TRBV29-1	TRBJ1-3	-
TGTGCCAGCAGTACCATCGGGGCCACCGGGGAGCTGTTTTTT	CASSTIGATGELFF	-	TRBV2	TRBJ2-2	few
TGTGCCATCGGAGTACTGGGAAACACCATATATTTT	CAIGVLGNTIYF	-	TRBV10-3	TRBJ1-3	few
TGTGCCAGCAGCTTAATGGCACCATATGGCTACACCTTC	CASSLMAPYGYTF	-	TRBV7-2	TRBJ1-2	-
TGCGCCAGCAGCTTGGGAGACTCTCGCTTCATCAATGAGCAGTTCTTC	CASSLGDSRFINEQFF	-	TRBV5-1	TRBJ2-1	-